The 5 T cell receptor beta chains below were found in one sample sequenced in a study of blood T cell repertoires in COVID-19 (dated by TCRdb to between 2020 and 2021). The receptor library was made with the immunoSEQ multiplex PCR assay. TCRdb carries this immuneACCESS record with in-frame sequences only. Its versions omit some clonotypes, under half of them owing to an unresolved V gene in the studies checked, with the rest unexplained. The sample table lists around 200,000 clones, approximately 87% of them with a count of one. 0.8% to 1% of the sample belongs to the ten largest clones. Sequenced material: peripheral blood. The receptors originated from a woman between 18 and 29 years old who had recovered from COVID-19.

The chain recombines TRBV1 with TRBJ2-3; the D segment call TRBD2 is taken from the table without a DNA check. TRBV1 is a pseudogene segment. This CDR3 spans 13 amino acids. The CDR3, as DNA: TGCACCAGCAGCCAAATACTGACAGATACGCAGTATTTT. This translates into CTSSQILTDTQYF.

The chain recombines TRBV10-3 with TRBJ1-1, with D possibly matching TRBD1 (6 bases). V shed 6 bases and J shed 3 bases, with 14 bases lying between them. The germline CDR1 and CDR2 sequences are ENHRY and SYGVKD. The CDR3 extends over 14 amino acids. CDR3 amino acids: CAIRKQGRDTEAFF. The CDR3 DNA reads TGTGCCATCAGGAAACAGGGTCGTGACACTGAAGCTTTCTTT.

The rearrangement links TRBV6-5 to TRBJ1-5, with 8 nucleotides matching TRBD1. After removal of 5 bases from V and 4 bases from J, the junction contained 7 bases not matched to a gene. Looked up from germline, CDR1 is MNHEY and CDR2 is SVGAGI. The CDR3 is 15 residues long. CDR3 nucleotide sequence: TGTGCCAGCAGTCCCAGGGGGCTTCGAAATCAGCCCCAGCATTTT. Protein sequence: CASSPRGLRNQPQHF.

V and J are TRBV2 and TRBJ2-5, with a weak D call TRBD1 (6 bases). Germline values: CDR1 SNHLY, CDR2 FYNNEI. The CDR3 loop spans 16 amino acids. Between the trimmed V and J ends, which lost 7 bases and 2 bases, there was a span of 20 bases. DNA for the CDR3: TGTGCCAGCAAGCGTACCCAAAAACAGGGACAAGAGACCCAGTACTTC. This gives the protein CASKRTQKQGQETQYF.

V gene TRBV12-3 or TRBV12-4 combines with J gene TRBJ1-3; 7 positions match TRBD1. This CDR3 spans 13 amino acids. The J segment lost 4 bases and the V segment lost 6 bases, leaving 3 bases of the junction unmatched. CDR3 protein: CASRTGSGNTIYF. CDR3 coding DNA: TGTGCCAGCAGGACAGGGTCCGGAAACACCATATATTTT.